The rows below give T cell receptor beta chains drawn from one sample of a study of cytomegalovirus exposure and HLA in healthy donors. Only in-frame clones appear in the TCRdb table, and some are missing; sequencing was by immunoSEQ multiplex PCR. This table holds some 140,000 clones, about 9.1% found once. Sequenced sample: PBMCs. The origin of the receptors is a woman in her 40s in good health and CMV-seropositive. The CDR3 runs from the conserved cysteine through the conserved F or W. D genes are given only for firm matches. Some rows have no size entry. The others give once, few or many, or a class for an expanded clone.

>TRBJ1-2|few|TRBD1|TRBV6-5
CASSFLDRAKGYTF
TGTGCCAGCAGTTTTTTGGACAGGGCAAAGGGCTACACCTTC
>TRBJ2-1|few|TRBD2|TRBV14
CASSQEWASGLGEQFF
TGTGCCAGCAGCCAAGAGTGGGCTAGCGGCCTTGGTGAGCAGTTCTTC
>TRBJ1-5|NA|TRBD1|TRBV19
CASSLFTGGNQPQHF
TGTGCCAGTAGTCTGTTCACAGGGGGGAATCAGCCCCAGCATTTT
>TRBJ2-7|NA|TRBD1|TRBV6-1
CASSGDRPPYEQYF
TGTGCCAGCAGCGGGGACAGGCCCCCCTACGAGCAGTACTTC
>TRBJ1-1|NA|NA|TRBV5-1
CASSVQGTEAFF
TGCGCCAGCAGCGTCCAGGGAACTGAAGCTTTCTTT
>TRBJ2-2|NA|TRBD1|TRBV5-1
CASSTRDRVAGELFF
TGCGCCAGCAGCACCCGGGACAGGGTCGCCGGGGAGCTGTTTTTT
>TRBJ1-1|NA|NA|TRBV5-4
CASSRRGKNTEAFF
TGTGCCAGCAGCAGGAGGGGAAAGAACACTGAAGCTTTCTTT
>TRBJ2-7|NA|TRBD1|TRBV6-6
CASSYSGTELDEQYF
TGTGCCAGCAGTTACTCCGGGACAGAGCTCGACGAGCAGTACTTC
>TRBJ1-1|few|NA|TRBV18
CASSPGVGGRNTEAFF
TGTGCCAGCTCACCGGGGGTAGGGGGTCGGAATACTGAAGCTTTCTTT
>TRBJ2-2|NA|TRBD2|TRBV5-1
CASSSLADNTGELFF
TGCGCCAGCAGCTCACTAGCGGATAACACCGGGGAGCTGTTTTTT
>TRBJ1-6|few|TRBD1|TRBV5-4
CASSTGTADNSPLHF
TGTGCCAGCAGCACAGGGACAGCCGATAATTCACCCCTCCACTTT
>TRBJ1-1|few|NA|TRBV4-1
CASSQQGRDEAFF
TGCGCCAGCAGCCAGCAGGGTAGGGATGAAGCTTTCTTT
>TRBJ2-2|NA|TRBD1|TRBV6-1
CASRGQGGTGELFF
TGTGCCAGCAGGGGACAGGGGGGGACCGGGGAGCTGTTTTTT
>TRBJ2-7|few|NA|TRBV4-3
CASSQVGVQGSYEQYF
TGCGCCAGCAGCCAAGTTGGCGTGCAGGGCTCCTACGAGCAGTACTTC
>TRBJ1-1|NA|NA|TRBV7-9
CASSSIAGEAFF
TGTGCCAGCAGCTCTATAGCGGGCGAAGCTTTCTTT
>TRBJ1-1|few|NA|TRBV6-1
CASTVRTEAFF
TGTGCCAGCACCGTGCGCACTGAAGCTTTCTTT
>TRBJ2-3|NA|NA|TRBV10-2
CASGAGDTQYF
TGCGCCAGCGGGGCCGGAGATACGCAGTATTTT
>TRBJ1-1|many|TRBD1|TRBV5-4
CASSLDMTGADTEAFF
TGTGCCAGCAGCCTAGATATGACAGGGGCGGACACTGAAGCTTTCTTT
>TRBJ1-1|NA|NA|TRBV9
CASSVSFGGNPNTEAFF
TGTGCCAGCAGCGTATCATTTGGGGGGAACCCGAACACTGAAGCTTTCTTT
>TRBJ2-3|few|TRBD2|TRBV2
CASRAGGPTDTQYF
TGTGCCAGCAGAGCGGGGGGGCCCACAGATACGCAGTATTTT
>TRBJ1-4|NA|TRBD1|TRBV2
CASQVRTGGEKLFF
TGTGCCAGCCAGGTCAGGACAGGGGGTGAAAAACTGTTTTTT
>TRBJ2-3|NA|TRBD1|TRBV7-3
CASSHMTGGRDTQYF
TGTGCCAGCAGCCACATGACAGGGGGGAGAGATACGCAGTATTTT
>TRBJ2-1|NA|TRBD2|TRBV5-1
CASRGGTSGGNEQFF
TGCGCCAGCAGAGGGGGGACTAGCGGGGGCAATGAGCAGTTCTTC
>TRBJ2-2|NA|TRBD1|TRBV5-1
CASSHGTVNTGELFF
TGCGCCAGCAGCCACGGGACAGTGAACACCGGGGAGCTGTTTTTT
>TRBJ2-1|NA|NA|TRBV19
CASSKATVLQYNEQFF
TGTGCCAGTAGTAAAGCAACAGTACTCCAATACAATGAGCAGTTCTTC
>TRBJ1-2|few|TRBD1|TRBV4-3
CASSQEVGGNYGYTF
TGCGCCAGCAGCCAAGAAGTAGGGGGCAACTATGGCTACACCTTC
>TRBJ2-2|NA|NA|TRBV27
CASRPNRVYTGELFF
TGTGCCAGCAGGCCTAACAGGGTCTACACCGGGGAGCTGTTTTTT
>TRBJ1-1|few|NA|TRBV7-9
CASSPPDGMNTEAFF
TGTGCCAGCAGCCCTCCAGACGGGATGAACACTGAAGCTTTCTTT
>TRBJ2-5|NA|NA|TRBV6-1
CASSEALGPRGTQYF
TGTGCCAGCAGTGAAGCCCTGGGGCCCAGGGGGACCCAGTACTTC
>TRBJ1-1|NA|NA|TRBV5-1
CASSLISVNTEAFF
TGCGCCAGCAGCTTGATAAGCGTGAACACTGAAGCTTTCTTT
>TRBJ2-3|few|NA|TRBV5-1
CASSSVADTQYF
TGCGCCAGCAGCTCGGTGGCAGATACGCAGTATTTT
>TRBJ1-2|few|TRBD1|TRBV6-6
CASRQGTGLANYGYTF
TGTGCCAGCAGACAAGGGACAGGGCTAGCTAACTATGGCTACACCTTC
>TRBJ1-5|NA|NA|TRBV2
CASRSYSNQPQHF
TGTGCCAGCAGGAGTTATAGCAATCAGCCCCAGCATTTT
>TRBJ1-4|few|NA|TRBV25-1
CASNFATNEKLFF
TGTGCCAGCAACTTCGCAACTAATGAAAAACTGTTTTTT
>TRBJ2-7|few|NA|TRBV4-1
CASSHGRGEAYEQYF
TGCGCCAGCAGCCACGGCAGGGGAGAGGCCTACGAGCAGTACTTC
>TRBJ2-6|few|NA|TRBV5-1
CASSPYTGTGANVLTF
TGCGCCAGCAGCCCTTATACAGGGACTGGGGCCAACGTCCTGACTTTC
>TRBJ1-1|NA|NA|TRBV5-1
CASSGGAAEAFF
TGCGCCAGCAGCGGGGGGGCCGCTGAAGCTTTCTTT
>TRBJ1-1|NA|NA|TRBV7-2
CASSFQAAGSFTEAFF
TGTGCCAGCAGCTTTCAGGCGGCAGGGTCATTCACTGAAGCTTTCTTT
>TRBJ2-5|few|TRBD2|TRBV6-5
CASSYSGLAEETQYF
TGTGCCAGCAGTTACTCTGGACTAGCGGAAGAGACCCAGTACTTC
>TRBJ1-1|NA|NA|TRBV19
CASSISTPGNTEAFF
TGTGCCAGTAGTATTTCTACCCCAGGGAACACTGAAGCTTTCTTT
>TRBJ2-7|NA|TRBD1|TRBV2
CASRQGATYEQYF
TGTGCCAGCAGACAGGGGGCAACCTACGAGCAGTACTTC
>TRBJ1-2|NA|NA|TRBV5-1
CASSRDTNYGYTF
TGCGCCAGCAGCCGGGACACTAACTATGGCTACACCTTC
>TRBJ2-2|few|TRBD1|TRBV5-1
CASSSDRGYTGELFF
TGCGCCAGCAGCTCGGACAGGGGATACACCGGGGAGCTGTTTTTT
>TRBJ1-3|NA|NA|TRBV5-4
CASSTTEYGNTIYF
TGTGCCAGCAGCACGACAGAGTATGGAAACACCATATATTTT
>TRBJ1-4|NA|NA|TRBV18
CASSSLNEKLFF
TGTGCCAGCTCATCCCTAAATGAAAAACTGTTTTTT
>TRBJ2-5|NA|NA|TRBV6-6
CASSYSLPGPLGQYF
TGTGCCAGCAGTTACTCGTTACCAGGCCCCCTTGGCCAGTACTTC